The sequence of this TCR beta chain was determined in a study of blood T cell repertoires in COVID-19. Study-level background: PBMCs, B-cell-depleted T cells, or T cells provided the cDNA or gDNA that made up the material.

Enrollees, about 18 to 95 years old, lived in about two dozen US areas. V was cut by 3 bases and J by 0 bases, with 11 bases left in between. The CDR3 spans 15 residues. Germline lookup yields CDR1 SGHRS and CDR2 YFSETQ. Generated by immunoSEQ multiplex PCR, the TCRdb table keeps only in-frame clones and is missing some. This sample has 250,000 to 300,000 clones; approximately 90% occur once, and the top ten carry 1.1%. Material: PBMCs or T cells enriched from blood (not recorded which). The genes are TRBV5-1 and TRBJ2-3; TRBD2 might be the D (6 bases). The origin of this receptor is a woman in her twenties or thirties who had recovered from COVID-19. The CDR3 DNA reads TGCGCCAGCAGCTCATTAAGCGGGAGCACAGATACGCAGTATTTT. Its protein product is CASSSLSGSTDTQYF.